This T cell receptor (beta chain) was captured by sequencing in a study of blood T cell repertoires in COVID-19. Whole-study context: The United States, Italy and Spain supplied acute and convalescent COVID-19 samples.

This clone was recorded only once. In germline, CDR1 is MNHEY, CDR2 SVGEGT. V lost 2 bases and J 0 bases, leaving 8 bases between the germline ends. This CDR3 contains 14 residues. Study processing details: Amplification from reference gene primers served as the basis for estimated nucleated cell counts. Only in-frame clones appear in the TCRdb table, and some are missing; sequencing was by immunoSEQ multiplex PCR. Clone size and V and J calls were adopted from that table, with D and trimming inferred from the DNA. The sample yields about 47,000 clones, about 81% seen once. Specimen: peripheral blood. This clonotype originated in a human donor with acute or convalescent COVID-19. The donor label of this sample is uncertain. The chain is built from TRBV6-2 or TRBV6-3 and TRBJ2-7; D is unresolved. The CDR3 coding sequence is TGTGCCAGCAGTTACCGGTTTAGCTCCTACGAGCAGTACTTC. Protein: CASSYRFSSYEQYF.